The 15 T cell receptor beta chains reported below all come from one sample, sequenced in a study of T-cell memory formation after mild COVID-19. A single record per CDR3 protein comes from TCRdb applying MiXCR to the 5' RACE reads. The sample contains roughly 250,000 distinct CDR3 sequences, about 17% of which appear only once. Material for sequencing was PBMCs or a T cell subset sorted from them (not recorded which). The receptors originated from a man in his late teens or twenties who had mild COVID-19 (a few samples of this study predate the infection). Cell type and time point are not known.

Only a few counts were recorded for this clonotype. In DNA, the CDR3 is TGTGCCAGCAGTCTGGACAGGGGGCCCATCAATGAGCAGTTCTTC. It encodes CASSLDRGPINEQFF. The rearrangement uses TRBV12-3 or TRBV12-4 and TRBJ2-1; 11 bases fit TRBD1. The trim removed 5 bases at V and 6 bases at J, leaving 6 bases unmatched. The CDR3 is 15 residues long.

This clonotype was picked up a small number of times. V is TRBV6-5 and J is TRBJ1-4; D unclear. The CDR3 covers 12 residues. V was clipped by 2 bases and J by 7 bases, with 5 bases between them. CDR1 MNHEY and CDR2 SVGAGI come from the germline V gene. The CDR3 spells CASSYIGEKLFF. Written as DNA, the CDR3 is TGTGCCAGCAGTTACATCGGTGAAAAACTGTTTTTT.

This clonotype has ten or more counts. The chain joins TRBV7-2 to TRBJ2-1, with TRBD1 identical over 10 bases. The J segment lost 7 bases and the V segment lost 2 bases, leaving 11 bases of the junction unmatched. The CDR3 has 17 amino acids. Germline lookup yields CDR1 SGHTA and CDR2 FQGNSA. The DNA of the CDR3 is TGTGCCAGCAGCTTAACGAGTATGCTGGGACAGGGGAATGAGCAGTTCTTC. Protein: CASSLTSMLGQGNEQFF.

This chain joins TRBV27 and TRBJ2-6, with no clear D. The CDR3 loop spans 15 amino acids. Germline loops: CDR1 MNHEY, CDR2 SMNVEV (reference sequence). The V and J ends lost 7 bases and 0 bases respectively, with 10 bases between them. The CDR3 bases are TGTGCCAGCAAGCGACGCTCCTCTGGGGCCAACGTCCTGACTTTC. This gives the protein CASKRRSSGANVLTF. Full variable domain (rest looked up from reference TRBV27 and TRBJ2-6): EAQVTQNPRYLITVTGKKLTVTCSQNMNHEYMSWYRQDPGLGLRQIYYSMNVEVTDKGDVPEGYKVSRKEKRNFPLILESPSPNQTSLYFCASKRRSSGANVLTFGAGSRLTVL.

The CDR3 bases are TGTGCCAGCAGTTCCCGGCTGCACACTGAAGCTTTCTTT. This gives the protein CASSSRLHTEAFF. The rearrangement links TRBV27 to TRBJ1-1; D is undetermined. Germline V gene lookup returns CDR1 MNHEY and CDR2 SMNVEV (reference sequence). This CDR3 spans 13 amino acids. V was clipped by 4 bases and J by 3 bases, with 9 bases between them.

This chain uses TRBV14 with TRBJ2-3; 7 bases are shared with TRBD2. V shed 4 bases, J shed 6 bases, and the junction held 7 bases outside the gene matches. The CDR3 sequence is 14 residues long. Germline V lookup: CDR1 SGHDN, CDR2 FVKESK. CDR3 residues: CASSPRGSLDTQYF. CDR3 DNA: TGTGCCAGCAGCCCGCGGGGGAGTCTGGATACGCAGTATTTT.

The chain links TRBV7-2 to TRBJ2-4; 8 bases fit TRBD2. Germline CDR1 and CDR2: SGHTA and FQGNSA. This CDR3 is built from 16 residues. V lost 1 base to trimming and J lost 7 bases; unmatched junction nucleotides: 9. In nucleotides, the CDR3 is TGTGCCAGCAGCTTAGTCGGGGGGGCTGGTGGGAACATTCAGTACTTC. Translating gives CASSLVGGAGGNIQYF.

This clonotype was detected many times. This sequence joins TRBV7-2 and TRBJ1-2; tentatively, D is TRBD1 (5 bases). Germline CDR1 is SGHTA and CDR2 is FQGNSA. The ends were cut back, 1 base at V and 8 bases at J, with 26 bases in the middle. The length of the CDR3 is 18 residues. The CDR3 sequence: CASSLVTSSRRTGGGYTF. The CDR3 coding sequence is TGTGCCAGCAGCTTAGTTACTTCGTCGCGGCGAACCGGGGGGGGCTACACCTTC.

V is TRBV6-5 and J is TRBJ2-3; D is perhaps TRBD1 (7 bases). The CDR3 covers 15 residues. The ends were cut back, 6 bases at V and 3 bases at J, with 16 bases in the middle. CDR1 and CDR2 (germline): MNHEY, SVGAGI. The CDR3 DNA reads TGTGCCAGCAGAGATGGAGCAGGGGGGACAGATACGCAGTATTTT. Its protein product is CASRDGAGGTDTQYF.

The chain combines TRBV12-3 or TRBV12-4 with TRBJ2-7, with TRBD1 as a possible D gene (6 bases). V lost 7 bases, J lost 7 bases, and 20 bases lay in between. The CDR3 length is 14 residues. CDR3 nucleotide sequence: TGTGCCAGCACCCAATCGGATCTTCAGGGGGAGCAGTACTTC. Its translation is CASTQSDLQGEQYF.

This clonotype was counted between two and nine times. This chain uses TRBV7-9 with TRBJ2-6, with D perhaps TRBD1 (5 bases). Germline CDR1 SEHNR, CDR2 FQNEAQ (reference sequence). The CDR3 covers 15 residues. The V and J ends lost 4 bases and 1 base respectively, with 8 bases between them. In DNA form, the CDR3 reads TGTGCCAGCAGCTCATACAGGTCTGGGGCCAACGTCCTGACTTTC. It translates to CASSSYRSGANVLTF.

This clonotype came up a few times. V is TRBV20-1 and J is TRBJ2-5; 9 bases agree with TRBD1. Germline CDR1 DFQATT, CDR2 SNEGSKA (reference sequence). The CDR3 length is 14 residues. With V trimmed by 1 base and J by 10 bases, 10 bases remained unmatched. The CDR3 region has the DNA TGCAGTGCTAGAGCCGGACAGGGGAGGTGGGACCAGTACTTC. Residues: CSARAGQGRWDQYF.

About this clonotype itself: The junction shows a germline mismatch at one end, possibly a read error. The rearrangement links TRBV6-5 to TRBJ1-2; TRBD1 aligns across 8 bases. In germline, CDR1 is MNHEY, CDR2 SVGAGI. The CDR3 has 14 residues. The CDR3 nucleotides read TGTGCCAGCAGTCCCCAGGGGGCTAACTATGGCTGCACCTTC. Protein product: CASSPQGANYGCTF.

This clonotype appeared a few times. The chain carries TRBV7-3 and TRBJ1-1; the D is unclear. The CDR3 loop spans 13 amino acids. CDR1 is SGHTA and CDR2 is FQGTGA in the germline V gene. The germline V and J ends were trimmed by 2 bases and 3 bases, with 7 bases remaining between them. This chain's CDR3 is CASSLLFDTEAFF. CDR3 nucleotide sequence: TGTGCCAGCAGCTTATTGTTTGACACTGAAGCTTTCTTT.

This clonotype was detected only a few times. The chain is built from TRBV29-1 and TRBJ1-5; a possible D gene is TRBD1 (5 bases). Germline V gene sequence: CDR1 SQVTM, CDR2 ANQGSEA. This CDR3 region has 13 residues. The ends were cut back, 3 bases at V and 1 base at J, with 7 bases in the middle. CDR3 coding DNA: TGCAGCGTTGACGGGGGGAGCAATCAGCCCCAGCATTTT. This codes for CSVDGGSNQPQHF.